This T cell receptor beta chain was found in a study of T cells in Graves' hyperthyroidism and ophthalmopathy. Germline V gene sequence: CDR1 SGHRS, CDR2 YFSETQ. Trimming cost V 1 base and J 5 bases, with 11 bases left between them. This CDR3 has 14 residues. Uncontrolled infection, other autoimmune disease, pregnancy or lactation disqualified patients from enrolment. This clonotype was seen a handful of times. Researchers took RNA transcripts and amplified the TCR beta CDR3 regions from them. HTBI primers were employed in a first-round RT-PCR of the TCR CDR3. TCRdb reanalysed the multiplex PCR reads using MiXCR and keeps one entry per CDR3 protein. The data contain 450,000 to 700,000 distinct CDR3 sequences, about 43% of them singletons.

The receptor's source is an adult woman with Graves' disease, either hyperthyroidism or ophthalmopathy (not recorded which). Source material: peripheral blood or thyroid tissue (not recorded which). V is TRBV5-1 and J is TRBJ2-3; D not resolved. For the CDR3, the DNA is TGCGCCAGCAGCTTGTCTACTGGCCAAGATACGCAGTATTTT. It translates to CASSLSTGQDTQYF. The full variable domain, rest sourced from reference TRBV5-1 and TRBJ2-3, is KAGVTQTPRYLIKTRGQQVTLSCSPISGHRSVSWYQQTPGQGLQFLFEYFSETQRNKGNFPGRFSGRQFSNSRSEMNVSTLELGDSALYLCASSLSTGQDTQYFGPGTRLTVL.